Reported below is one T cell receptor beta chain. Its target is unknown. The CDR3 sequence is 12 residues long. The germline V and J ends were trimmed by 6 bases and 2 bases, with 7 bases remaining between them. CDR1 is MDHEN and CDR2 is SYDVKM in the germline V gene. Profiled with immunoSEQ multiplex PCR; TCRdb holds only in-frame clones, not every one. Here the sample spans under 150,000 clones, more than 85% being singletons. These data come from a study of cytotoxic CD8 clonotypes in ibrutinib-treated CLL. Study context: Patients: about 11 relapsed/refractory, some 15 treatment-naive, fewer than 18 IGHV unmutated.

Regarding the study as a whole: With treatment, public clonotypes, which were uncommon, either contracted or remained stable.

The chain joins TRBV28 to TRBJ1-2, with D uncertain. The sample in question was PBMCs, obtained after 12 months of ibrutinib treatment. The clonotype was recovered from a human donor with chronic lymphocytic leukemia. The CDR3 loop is CASSIQNYGYTF. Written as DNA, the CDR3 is TGTGCCAGCAGCATACAGAACTATGGCTACACCTTC.